This T cell receptor beta chain was captured in a study of tissue T cells after allogeneic stem cell transplantation. Study findings and constraints: The study did not identify alloreactive or antigen-specific tissue TCRs, and some clones might be persisting host cells.

This clone was found a few times. Antigen: not known. All gene names here are mouse names. Other DNA sequences within the sample encode an identical CDR3. Produced via immunoSEQ multiplex PCR; TCRdb's table is partial and in-frame only. This repertoire shows more than 2,500 clones, roughly 48% found once; its top ten account for roughly 19%. The sample's time point: mouse harvest day 14 after allogeneic transplant. Mouse grafts combined 10^7 T-cell-depleted bone marrow cells with 10^6 splenic CD5+ T cells. B6 (H2b) cells into BALB/c (H2d) mice; tissues taken at day 7 or 14. Material: gut tissue. The sequence was collected from a female BALB/c mouse given C57BL/6 T cells with graft-versus-host disease after an allogeneic hematopoietic cell transplant.

The chain's CDR3 is CASSLGVAEQFF. The covered CDR3 bases are TGTGCCAGCAGTCTGGGGGTTGCTGAGCAGTTC. V gene TRBV26 combines with J gene TRBJ2-1; D not resolved. The read ends 1 residue shy of where the CDR3 ends; the end is completed using the germline J gene. CDR3 size: 12 residues. V was pared by 2 bases and J by 6 bases, with 5 bases between. Germline CDR1 is KGHPV and CDR2 is FQNQEV (reference sequence).